These 29 T cell receptor beta chains originate from one sample sequenced in a study of identical twins. TCRdb reprocessed the 5' RACE reads via MiXCR and lists one record per CDR3 protein. The profile shows about 450,000 distinct CDR3 sequences, about 18% of them singletons. Source material: naive T cells sorted from blood. The origin of the receptors is a man aged 50 or older in good health.

This chain joins TRBV11-2 and TRBJ2-3; D possibly matches TRBD1 or TRBD2 (5 bases each). There are 17 residues in the CDR3. Germline loops: CDR1 SGHAT, CDR2 FQNNGV. V was trimmed by 0 bases and J by 0 bases, leaving 13 bases between them. As DNA, the CDR3 is TGTGCCAGCAGCTTAGATTTTGGGGGTGCTAGCACAGATACGCAGTATTTT. Translated, it gives CASSLDFGGASTDTQYF.

This sequence joins TRBV6-6 and TRBJ2-1; D is ambiguous. Germline CDR1 MNHNY, CDR2 SVGAGI (reference sequence). The germline V and J ends were trimmed by 6 bases and 6 bases, with 12 bases remaining between them. The CDR3 is 13 residues long. This chain's CDR3 is CASSTSSFNEQFF. The CDR3 region has the DNA TGTGCCAGCAGCACAAGTAGCTTCAATGAGCAGTTCTTC.

This chain links TRBV5-1 with TRBJ2-1, with TRBD1 as a possible D gene (6 bases). The germline V gene encodes CDR1 SGHRS and CDR2 YFSETQ. V was clipped by 4 bases and J by 10 bases, with 21 bases between them. The CDR3 contains 15 residues. CDR3 nucleotides: TGCGCCAGCAGCCCCGGGACAAACTCCCCAATCGAGCAGTTCTTC. This translates into CASSPGTNSPIEQFF.

The chain couples TRBV10-3 to TRBJ2-2; 11 nucleotides match TRBD1. Germline lookup yields CDR1 ENHRY and CDR2 SYGVKD. CDR3 length: 16 residues. Trimming at V came to 11 bases and at J to 6 bases, leaving 14 bases not matched to a gene. This chain's CDR3 is CAPSEDRGLEAGELFF. CDR3 nucleotide sequence: TGTGCCCCCTCTGAGGACAGGGGGCTCGAGGCCGGGGAGCTGTTTTTT.

This clonotype was picked up many times. This chain uses TRBV5-1 with TRBJ2-1; 10 bases are a match to TRBD2. Germline V CDR1 and CDR2: SGHRS, YFSETQ. V was pared by 2 bases and J by 7 bases, with 6 bases of the junction left unmatched. The CDR3 consists of 15 residues. The CDR3 reads CASSLAGGPMNEQFF. Here the CDR3 DNA reads TGCGCCAGCAGCTTAGCGGGAGGGCCTATGAATGAGCAGTTCTTC.

This clonotype was observed a few times. The V call is TRBV9, the J call TRBJ2-5; D is tentatively TRBD1 or TRBD2 (5 bases each). CDR1 SGDLS and CDR2 YYNGEE come from the germline V gene. CDR3 length: 15 residues. Trimming took 4 bases from V and 5 from J, leaving 18 bases between them. The CDR3 DNA reads as TGTGCCAGCAGCCCCTACGATTCGGGGCAGGAGACCCAGTACTTC. Protein product: CASSPYDSGQETQYF. The variable domain in full, completed from reference TRBV9 and TRBJ2-5, reads DSGVTQTPKHLITATGQRVTLRCSPRSGDLSVYWYQQSLDQGLQFLIQYYNGEERAKGNILERFSAQQFPDLHSELNLSSLELGDSALYFCASSPYDSGQETQYFGPGTRLLVL.

This clonotype was found a few times. The CDR3 spells CASERQGANVLTF. As DNA, the CDR3 is TGTGCCAGCGAAAGACAAGGGGCCAACGTCCTGACTTTC. The chain employs TRBV7-9 and TRBJ2-6; D ambiguous. The length of the CDR3 is 13 residues. CDR1 and CDR2 (germline): SEHNR, FQNEAQ (reference sequence). Trimming pared 8 bases from V and 4 bases from J, leaving 9 bases between.

This clonotype was picked up a small number of times. This rearrangement joins TRBV15 to TRBJ1-5; the D is unclear. CDR1 is LNHNV and CDR2 is YYDKDF in the germline V gene (reference sequence). This CDR3 has 14 amino acids. Trimming removed 0 bases from V and 5 bases from J, with 8 bases in between. The CDR3 loop reads CATSRENIDQPQHF. For the CDR3, the DNA is TGTGCCACCAGCAGAGAAAACATTGATCAGCCCCAGCATTTT.

This chain links TRBV9 with TRBJ2-7; D gene ambiguous. The CDR3 is made up of 16 amino acids. Trimming cost V 0 bases and J 1 base, with 14 bases left between them. From germline, CDR1 is SGDLS and CDR2 YYNGEE. The CDR3 region has the DNA TGTGCCAGCAGCGTAGGAGATCGGCCGCGTTCCTACGAGCAGTACTTC. This gives the protein CASSVGDRPRSYEQYF.

This clonotype was picked up a small number of times. The V gene is TRBV5-1, the J gene TRBJ2-7, with 11 bases that match TRBD1. Looked up from germline, CDR1 is SGHRS and CDR2 is YFSETQ. Trimming removed 4 bases from V and 4 bases from J; junction bases left unmatched: 7. The CDR3 is made up of 15 amino acids. The CDR3 is CASSPRTGGSYEQYF. DNA of the CDR3: TGCGCCAGCAGCCCCCGGACAGGGGGCTCTTACGAGCAGTACTTC.

This clonotype was observed a few times. The V and J genes are TRBV5-1 and TRBJ2-2; 11 bases match TRBD2. From germline, CDR1 is SGHRS and CDR2 YFSETQ. The CDR3 spans 15 residues. The V and J ends lost 2 bases and 3 bases, in that order; junction bases with no gene match: 0. CDR3 amino acids: CASSFSGRDTGELFF. In DNA form, the CDR3 reads TGCGCCAGCAGCTTTAGCGGGAGGGACACCGGGGAGCTGTTTTTT.

This clonotype has a handful of counts. This chain uses TRBV12-3 or TRBV12-4 with TRBJ2-7; TRBD2 aligns across 15 bases. V dropped 6 bases and J dropped 3; count of bases not matched to a gene: 3. CDR3 length: 15 amino acids. CDR3 DNA: TGTGCCAGCAGAGAGGGACTAGCGGGAGGCTACGAGCAGTACTTC. It yields the protein CASREGLAGGYEQYF.

This clonotype was seen repeatedly, ten times or more. This chain uses TRBV5-1 with TRBJ2-1; D is possibly TRBD1 (5 bases). Germline assignment: CDR1 SGHRS and CDR2 YFSETQ. This CDR3 contains 15 residues. The V end lost 5 bases, the J end lost 4 bases, and 16 bases lay between the germline ends. The CDR3 here is CASSLGDPSYNEQFF. CDR3 in DNA: TGCGCCAGCAGTTTAGGGGATCCCTCGTACAATGAGCAGTTCTTC.

V is TRBV5-1 and J is TRBJ1-1, with D perhaps matching TRBD1 (5 bases). Germline CDR1 and CDR2: SGHRS and YFSETQ. Trimming took 4 bases from V and 7 from J, leaving 11 bases between them. The CDR3 is made up of 12 amino acids. CDR3 bases: TGCGCCAGCAGCCGTGGGGGTCTTGAAGCTTTCTTT. Translated, it gives CASSRGGLEAFF.

This clonotype was found many times. The chain is built from TRBV5-6 and TRBJ1-1; the match to TRBD1 covers 8 bases. The junction had 6 bases not matched to a gene; V was cut back by 5 bases and J by 3 bases. This CDR3 region has 14 residues. In germline, CDR1 is SGHDT, CDR2 YYEEEE. The CDR3 sequence is CASSPRTGHTEAFF. Written as DNA, the CDR3 is TGTGCCAGCAGTCCCCGGACAGGGCACACTGAAGCTTTCTTT. Complete variable domain (other parts from reference TRBV5-6 and TRBJ1-1): DAGVTQSPTHLIKTRGQQVTLRCSPKSGHDTVSWYQQALGQGPQFIFQYYEEEERQRGNFPDRFSGHQFPNYSSELNVNALLLGDSALYLCASSPRTGHTEAFFGQGTRLTVV.

This clonotype occurred a few times. V and J are TRBV15 and TRBJ2-1; TRBD2 matches at 7 bases. The CDR3 length is 16 residues. In germline, CDR1 is LNHNV, CDR2 YYDKDF (reference sequence). With V trimmed by 0 bases and J by 8 bases, 10 bases remained unmatched. CDR3 in amino acids: CATSRDLGGSVHEQFF. CDR3 DNA sequence: TGTGCCACCAGCAGAGATTTGGGCGGGAGTGTCCATGAGCAGTTCTTC.

The sample holds many counts of this clonotype. J is TRBJ1-1 and V is TRBV12-3 or TRBV12-4, with 7 bases matching TRBD1. V dropped 6 bases and J dropped 2; count of bases not matched to a gene: 6. The CDR3 spans 14 residues. The CDR3 nucleotides are TGTGCCAGCAGAAAGGGACAGACAAACACTGAAGCTTTCTTT. Translated: CASRKGQTNTEAFF.

This chain joins TRBV10-3 and TRBJ2-3; TRBD2 agrees at 8 bases. V was pared by 6 bases and J by 3 bases, with 8 bases of the junction left unmatched. This CDR3 contains 15 residues. Germline assignment: CDR1 ENHRY and CDR2 SYGVKD. CDR3: CAIRGGGRWTDTQYF. The CDR3 nucleotides read TGTGCCATCAGGGGTGGCGGGAGGTGGACAGATACGCAGTATTTT.

This clonotype was observed at least ten times. The CDR3 region has the DNA TGCAGTGCTAGAAAGGTGATCGGCGGGGAGACCCAGTACTTC. Translation gives CSARKVIGGETQYF. This rearrangement joins TRBV20-1 to TRBJ2-5, with TRBD2 as a possible D gene (5 bases). Germline V gives CDR1 DFQATT, CDR2 SNEGSKA (reference sequence). Trimming stripped 2 bases from V and 5 bases from J, with 15 bases between. This CDR3 has 14 amino acids.

For this clonotype: Just one base apart from a much larger clone, this may be a read error. The genes are TRBV12-3 or TRBV12-4 and TRBJ2-1; unclear D gene. Trimming pared 9 bases from V and 2 bases from J, leaving 5 bases between. The CDR3 sequence is 11 residues long. The CDR3 spells CARGTYNEQFF. The CDR3 coding sequence is TGTGCCAGAGGCACCTACAATGAGCAGTTCTTC.

This clonotype was detected many times. Here the CDR3 reads CASSFRGTSNTGELFF. Written as DNA, the CDR3 is TGTGCCAGCAGTTTTAGGGGCACTTCTAACACCGGGGAGCTGTTTTTT. The rearrangement uses TRBV12-3 or TRBV12-4 and TRBJ2-2, with D possibly matching TRBD1 (5 bases). The CDR3 length is 16 residues. V lost 3 bases and J 2 bases, leaving 13 bases between the germline ends.

This clonotype was seen a handful of times. The CDR3 protein is CASSRIGTRRYGYTF. CDR3 nucleotide sequence: TGTGCCAGCAGCCGAATCGGTACAAGGCGCTATGGCTACACCTTC. The chain couples TRBV7-9 to TRBJ1-2; unclear D gene. The CDR3 sequence is 15 residues long. The V end was cut by 5 bases, the J end by 4 bases, with 17 bases between. Germline V lookup: CDR1 SEHNR, CDR2 FQNEAQ (reference sequence).

This clonotype has a handful of counts. The chain is built from TRBV12-3 or TRBV12-4 and TRBJ2-2, with D maybe TRBD2 (5 bases). The CDR3 extends over 13 amino acids. Trimming took off 2 bases at V and 6 bases at J, with 7 bases between the two ends. The CDR3 DNA sequence: TGTGCCAGCAGTTTACTAGCTTCCGGGGAGCTGTTTTTT. Protein: CASSLLASGELFF.

This chain uses TRBV7-9 with TRBJ2-7; 7 bases are a match to TRBD2. V dropped 5 bases and J dropped 9; count of bases not matched to a gene: 10. Germline V gives CDR1 SEHNR, CDR2 FQNEAQ (reference sequence). The CDR3 sequence is 13 residues long. This chain's CDR3 is CASSPPGGIAQYF. The CDR3 DNA follows: TGTGCCAGCAGCCCTCCGGGGGGAATCGCGCAGTACTTC.

The chain combines TRBV18 with TRBJ1-1, with D possibly matching TRBD1 (5 bases). V was shortened by 0 bases and J by 4 bases, with 12 bases between the two germline ends. The length of the CDR3 is 15 residues. Looked up from germline, CDR1 is KGHSH and CDR2 is LQKENI. The CDR3 DNA is TGTGCCAGCTCACCACCGAGACAGAGGGGCACTGAAGCTTTCTTT. Protein: CASSPPRQRGTEAFF.

Worth noting for this clonotype: At one end, the junction sequence differs from germline, possibly due to a read error. The chain couples TRBV5-6 to TRBJ1-1, with unresolved D. The germline CDR1 and CDR2 sequences are SGHDT and YYEEEE. The CDR3 sequence is 13 residues long. The CDR3 nucleotides read TGTGCCAGCAGCTTTTATGGACGGCCAAGCGATCTCTTT. Translation: CASSFYGRPSDLF.

In this sample, this clonotype turned up a few times. The rearrangement joins TRBV28 to TRBJ2-3; 10 bases match TRBD2. The junction had 5 bases not matched to a gene; V was cut back by 6 bases and J by 2 bases. CDR1 and CDR2 (germline): MDHEN, SYDVKM. The CDR3 extends over 15 amino acids. As DNA, the CDR3 is TGTGCCAGCAGCCTACTAGCGGGGTACACAGATACGCAGTATTTT. It encodes CASSLLAGYTDTQYF.

V and J are TRBV10-3 and TRBJ2-7; TRBD2 matches at 8 bases. J gave up 2 bases and V 10 bases, and 10 bases lay outside the gene matches. The CDR3 has 14 amino acids. The germline gives CDR1 ENHRY, CDR2 SYGVKD. The CDR3 spells CATGGATFPYEQYF. For the CDR3, the DNA is TGTGCCACGGGGGGGGCAACGTTCCCCTACGAGCAGTACTTC.

This clonotype was detected many times. CDR3: CASSQEALAPGETQYF. DNA for the CDR3: TGTGCCAGCAGCCAAGAGGCGCTAGCCCCTGGGGAGACCCAGTACTTC. This chain connects TRBV4-2 to TRBJ2-5; D possibly corresponds to TRBD2 (5 bases). The CDR3 runs 16 residues. CDR1 LGHNA and CDR2 YNFKEQ come from the germline V gene. Trimming removed 0 bases from V and 5 bases from J, with 16 bases in between.